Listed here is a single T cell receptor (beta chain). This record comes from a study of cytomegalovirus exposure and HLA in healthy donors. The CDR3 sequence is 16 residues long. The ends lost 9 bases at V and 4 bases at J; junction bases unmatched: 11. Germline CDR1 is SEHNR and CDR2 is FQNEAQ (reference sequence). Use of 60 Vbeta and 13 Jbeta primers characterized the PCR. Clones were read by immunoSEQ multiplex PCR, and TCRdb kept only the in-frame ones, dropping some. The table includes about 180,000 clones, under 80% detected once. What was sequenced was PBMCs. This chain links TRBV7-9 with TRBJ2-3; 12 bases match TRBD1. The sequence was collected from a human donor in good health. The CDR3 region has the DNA TGTGCCAGTTCGCCCCCGGGGACAGGGGGCGCAGATACGCAGTATTTT. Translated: CASSPPGTGGADTQYF.